The T cell receptor (beta chain) under discussion was sequenced for a study of beta chain features in type 1 diabetes. CDR1 is SQVTM and CDR2 is ANQGSEA in the germline V gene. The CDR3 has 15 residues. The V and J ends lost 6 bases and 1 base, in that order; junction bases with no gene match: 8. As to this clone: The target antigen is unknown.

Findings and limits, study-wide: TCRB CDR3s were moderately but significantly shorter in Type 1 diabetes patients in all four CD4+ subsets.

Expressed TCRB transcripts got sequenced, as all isolated RNA was reverse transcribed. Assay used: immunoSEQ multiplex PCR; TCRdb lists only in-frame clones, some missing. The sample includes 95,000 to 150,000 clones, roughly 15% of them seen just once. The sample taken for sequencing was central memory CD4+ T cells from blood. The chain is built from TRBV29-1 and TRBJ2-5, with TRBD1 matching over 10 bases. This receptor was taken from a man under 40 with type 1 diabetes. The CDR3 coding sequence is TGCAGCGTCCTGGGACAGGGGAATTCCCAAGAGACCCAGTACTTC. This gives the protein CSVLGQGNSQETQYF.